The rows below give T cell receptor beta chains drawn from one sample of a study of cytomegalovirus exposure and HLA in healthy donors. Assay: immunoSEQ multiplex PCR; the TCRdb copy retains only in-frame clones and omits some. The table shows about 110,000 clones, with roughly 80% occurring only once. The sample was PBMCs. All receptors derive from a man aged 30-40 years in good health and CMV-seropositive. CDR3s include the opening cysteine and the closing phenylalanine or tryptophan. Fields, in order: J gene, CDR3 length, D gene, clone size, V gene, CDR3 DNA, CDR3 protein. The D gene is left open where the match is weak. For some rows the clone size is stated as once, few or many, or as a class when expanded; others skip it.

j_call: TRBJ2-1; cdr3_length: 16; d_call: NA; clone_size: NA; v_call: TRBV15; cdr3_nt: TGTGCCACCAGCTCGACCGGGACTTACTCCTACAATGAGCAGTTCTTC; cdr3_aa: CATSSTGTYSYNEQFF
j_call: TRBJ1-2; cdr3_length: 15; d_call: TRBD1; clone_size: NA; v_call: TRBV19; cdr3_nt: TGTGCCAGTAGTACCTCAGGGGGCAGACTCTATGGCTACACCTTC; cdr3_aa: CASSTSGGRLYGYTF
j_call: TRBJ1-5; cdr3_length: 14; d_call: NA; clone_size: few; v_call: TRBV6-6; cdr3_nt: TGTGCCAGCAGTTACCGGCAGGGGAATCAGCCCCAGCATTTT; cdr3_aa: CASSYRQGNQPQHF
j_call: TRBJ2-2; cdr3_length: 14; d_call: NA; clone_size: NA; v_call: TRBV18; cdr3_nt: TGTGCCAGCTCCAACGCGGGAAACACCGGGGAGCTGTTTTTT; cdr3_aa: CASSNAGNTGELFF
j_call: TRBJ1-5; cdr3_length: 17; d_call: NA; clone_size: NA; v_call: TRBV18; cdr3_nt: TGTGCCAGCTCACCTAACGGGGGGGCTGAAGGCAATCAGCCCCAGCATTTT; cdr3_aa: CASSPNGGAEGNQPQHF
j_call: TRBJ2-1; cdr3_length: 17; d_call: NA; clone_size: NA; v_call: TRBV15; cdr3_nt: TGTGCCACCAGCACATATGAGGGGGGGAGCTCCTACAATGAGCAGTTCTTC; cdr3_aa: CATSTYEGGSSYNEQFF
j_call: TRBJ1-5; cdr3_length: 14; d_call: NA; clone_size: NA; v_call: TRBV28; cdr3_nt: TGTGCCAGCAGACAGGGTACGAGCAATCAGCCCCAGCATTTT; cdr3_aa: CASRQGTSNQPQHF
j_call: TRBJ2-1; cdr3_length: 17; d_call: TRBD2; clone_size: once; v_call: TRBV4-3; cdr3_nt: TGCGCCAGCAGCCAAGACCATCCTAGCGGGGGGGCCGGAGAGCAGTTCTTC; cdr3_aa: CASSQDHPSGGAGEQFF
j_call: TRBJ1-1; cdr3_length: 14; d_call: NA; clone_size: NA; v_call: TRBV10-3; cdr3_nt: TGTGCCATCAGCGACGGGAAATTGGACACTGAAGCTTTCTTT; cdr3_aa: CAISDGKLDTEAFF
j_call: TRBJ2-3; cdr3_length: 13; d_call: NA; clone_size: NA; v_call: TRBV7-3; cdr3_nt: TGTGCCAGCAGCTTGGCCAGCACAGATACGCAGTATTTT; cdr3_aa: CASSLASTDTQYF
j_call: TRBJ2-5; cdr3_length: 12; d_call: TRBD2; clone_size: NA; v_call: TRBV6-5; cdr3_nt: TGTGCCAGCAGTCCCGGACTAGACGGTCGGTACTTC; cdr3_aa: CASSPGLDGRYF
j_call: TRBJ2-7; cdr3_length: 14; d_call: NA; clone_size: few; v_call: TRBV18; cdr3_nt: TGTGCCAGCTCACCACCGCAGAAGTCCTACGAGCAGTACTTC; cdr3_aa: CASSPPQKSYEQYF
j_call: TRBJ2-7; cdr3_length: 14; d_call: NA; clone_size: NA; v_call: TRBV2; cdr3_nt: TGTGCCAGCCGGAGAGACGGCGGGGTAGGCGAGCAGTACTTC; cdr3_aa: CASRRDGGVGEQYF
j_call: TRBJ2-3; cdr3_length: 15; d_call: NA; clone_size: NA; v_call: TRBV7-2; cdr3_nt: TGTGCCAGCAGCTTCGATCCAGCGAGCACAGATACGCAGTATTTT; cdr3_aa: CASSFDPASTDTQYF
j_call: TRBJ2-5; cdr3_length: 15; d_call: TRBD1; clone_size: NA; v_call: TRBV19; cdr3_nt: TGTGCCAGTAGTGCCCGGACAGGGATGGGGGAGACCCAGTACTTC; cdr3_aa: CASSARTGMGETQYF
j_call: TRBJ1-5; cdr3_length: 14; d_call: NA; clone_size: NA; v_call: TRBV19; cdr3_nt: TGTGCCAGTAAAGCGTCAGGGCAAGGGCAGCCCCAGCATTTT; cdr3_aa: CASKASGQGQPQHF
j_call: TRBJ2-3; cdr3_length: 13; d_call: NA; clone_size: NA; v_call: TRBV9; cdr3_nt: TGTGCCAGCAGCCTCCGGCCGGGAGATACGCAGTATTTT; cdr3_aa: CASSLRPGDTQYF
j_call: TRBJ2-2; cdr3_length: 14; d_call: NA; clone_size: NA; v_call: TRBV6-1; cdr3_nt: TGTGCCAGCAGTGAACAGGGAACGGGCGGGGAGCTGTTTTTT; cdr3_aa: CASSEQGTGGELFF
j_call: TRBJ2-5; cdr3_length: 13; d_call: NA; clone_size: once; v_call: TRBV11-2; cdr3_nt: TGTGCCAGCAGCTTTAACAGCCAAGAGACCCAGTACTTC; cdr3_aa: CASSFNSQETQYF
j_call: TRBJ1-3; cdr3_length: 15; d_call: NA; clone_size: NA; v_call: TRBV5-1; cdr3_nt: TGCGCCAGCAGGGGCGGGACGGACTCTGGAAACACCATATATTTT; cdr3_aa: CASRGGTDSGNTIYF
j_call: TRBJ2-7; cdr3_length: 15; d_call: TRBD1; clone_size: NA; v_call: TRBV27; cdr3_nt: TGTGCCAGCAGCCGAAGACAGGGGGTTTTCTACGAGCAGTACTTC; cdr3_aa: CASSRRQGVFYEQYF
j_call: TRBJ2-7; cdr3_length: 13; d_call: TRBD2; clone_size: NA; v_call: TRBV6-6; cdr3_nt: TGTGCCAGCACTCCGGGGGGGGCGTACGAGCAGTACTTC; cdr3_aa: CASTPGGAYEQYF
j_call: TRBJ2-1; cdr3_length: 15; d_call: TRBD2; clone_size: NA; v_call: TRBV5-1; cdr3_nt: TGCGCCAGCAGAGGACTAGCGGGCTCCTACAATGAGCAGTTCTTC; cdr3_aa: CASRGLAGSYNEQFF
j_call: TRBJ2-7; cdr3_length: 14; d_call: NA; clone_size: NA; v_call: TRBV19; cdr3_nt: TGTGCCAGTAGTATCGGACCAGGGCGCTACGAGCAGTACTTC; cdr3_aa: CASSIGPGRYEQYF
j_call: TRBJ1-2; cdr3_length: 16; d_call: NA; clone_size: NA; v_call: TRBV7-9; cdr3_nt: TGTGCCAGCAGCTCCTTTCGGGGGTGGTGGGACTATGGCTACACCTTC; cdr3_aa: CASSSFRGWWDYGYTF